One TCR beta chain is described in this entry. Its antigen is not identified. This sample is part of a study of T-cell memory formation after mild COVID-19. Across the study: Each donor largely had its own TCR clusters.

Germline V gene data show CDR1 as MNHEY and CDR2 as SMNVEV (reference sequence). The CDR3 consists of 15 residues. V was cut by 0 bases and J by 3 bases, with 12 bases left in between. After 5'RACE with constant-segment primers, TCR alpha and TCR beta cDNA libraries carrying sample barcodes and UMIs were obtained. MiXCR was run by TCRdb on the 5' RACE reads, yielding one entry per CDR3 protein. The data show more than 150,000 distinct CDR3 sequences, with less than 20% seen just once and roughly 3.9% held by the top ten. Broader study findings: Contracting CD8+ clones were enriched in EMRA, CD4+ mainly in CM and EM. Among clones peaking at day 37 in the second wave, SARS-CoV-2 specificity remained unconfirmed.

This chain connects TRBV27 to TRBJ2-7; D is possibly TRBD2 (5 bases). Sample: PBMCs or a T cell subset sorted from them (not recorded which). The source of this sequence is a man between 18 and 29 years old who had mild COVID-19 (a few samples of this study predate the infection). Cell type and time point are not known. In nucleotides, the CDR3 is TGTGCCAGCAGTTTATCTAGAGGGCGCGGCTACGAGCAGTACTTC. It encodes CASSLSRGRGYEQYF.